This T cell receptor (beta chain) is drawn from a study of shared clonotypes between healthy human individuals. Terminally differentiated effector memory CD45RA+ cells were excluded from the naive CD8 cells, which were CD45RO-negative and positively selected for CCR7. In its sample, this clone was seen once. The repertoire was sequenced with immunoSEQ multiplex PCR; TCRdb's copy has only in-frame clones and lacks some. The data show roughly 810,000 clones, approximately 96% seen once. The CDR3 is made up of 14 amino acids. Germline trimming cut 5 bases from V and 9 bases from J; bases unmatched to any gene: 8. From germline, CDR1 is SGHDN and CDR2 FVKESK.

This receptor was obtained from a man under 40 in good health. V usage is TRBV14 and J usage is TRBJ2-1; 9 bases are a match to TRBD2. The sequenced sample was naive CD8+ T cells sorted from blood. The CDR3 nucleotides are TGTGCCAGCAGCTCTAGCGGGAACGGGGCTGAGCAGTTCTTC. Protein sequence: CASSSSGNGAEQFF.